Following are 29 T cell receptor beta chains from one sample sequenced in a study of cytomegalovirus exposure and HLA in healthy donors. This table comes from immunoSEQ multiplex PCR, and its TCRdb copy is limited to in-frame clones, with some not included. The sample lists 71,000 or so clones; roughly 93% were seen once. Sequencing was performed on PBMCs. Receptors were obtained from a woman under 30 in good health and CMV-seronegative.

The genes are TRBV27 and TRBJ1-3; D possibly corresponds to TRBD1 (5 bases). V lost 4 bases to trimming and J lost 4 bases, with 11 bases between them. The germline V gene has CDR1 MNHEY and CDR2 SMNVEV (reference sequence). The CDR3 consists of 14 residues. The CDR3 bases are TGTGCCAGCAGTTCGACAGAACCCGGAAACACCATATATTTT. Translating gives CASSSTEPGNTIYF.

The chain recombines TRBV10-3 with TRBJ2-7, with D perhaps matching TRBD2 (6 bases). CDR3 length: 14 amino acids. With 4 bases removed from V and 3 bases from J, the gap between germline ends came to 13 bases. Germline assignment: CDR1 ENHRY and CDR2 SYGVKD. CDR3 protein: CAISAGVGGYEQYF. CDR3 nucleotides: TGTGCCATCAGTGCCGGGGTCGGGGGCTACGAGCAGTACTTC.

This rearrangement joins TRBV27 to TRBJ2-1; possible D gene TRBD2, 6 bases. Germline CDR1 and CDR2: MNHEY and SMNVEV (reference sequence). The CDR3 loop spans 14 amino acids. V gave up 3 bases and J gave up 4 bases, with 10 bases separating them. This chain's CDR3 is CASSFGGIYNEQFF. In DNA form, the CDR3 reads TGTGCCAGCAGTTTCGGCGGGATTTACAATGAGCAGTTCTTC.

V gene TRBV10-3 combines with J gene TRBJ2-7; weak D call: TRBD1 (5 bases). V was clipped by 7 bases and J by 1 base, with 11 bases between them. CDR3 size: 13 residues. CDR1 and CDR2 from the germline V gene are ENHRY and SYGVKD. CDR3 bases: TGTGCCATCAACGCCCAGGGATCCTACGAGCAGTACTTC. It is translated as CAINAQGSYEQYF.

The chain uses TRBV18 and TRBJ2-7, with D unclear. The CDR3 sequence is 15 residues long. Germline lookup yields CDR1 KGHSH and CDR2 LQKENI. V shed 6 bases and J shed 2 bases, with 17 bases lying between them. This CDR3 is CASSPRGGSPYEQYF. In DNA form, the CDR3 reads TGTGCCAGCTCCCCCCGCGGCGGCAGCCCCTACGAGCAGTACTTC.

The chain combines TRBV7-3 with TRBJ2-3, with 7 bases matching TRBD2. The V and J ends lost 5 bases and 0 bases, in that order; junction bases with no gene match: 8. CDR1 and CDR2 from the germline V gene are SGHTA and FQGTGA. The CDR3 consists of 16 residues. The CDR3 coding sequence is TGTGCCAGCAGCCCCGGGCCTAGCGGTAGCACAGATACGCAGTATTTT. It yields the protein CASSPGPSGSTDTQYF.

The chain has TRBV28 and TRBJ1-2, with D tentatively TRBD1 (5 bases). V dropped 4 bases and J dropped 6 bases, with 24 bases sitting between them. The CDR3 runs to 17 residues. The germline V gene has CDR1 MDHEN and CDR2 SYDVKM. CDR3 nucleotides: TGTGCCAGCAGTTCACCGGGACTGCACGCGATATTTGATGGCTACACCTTC. Translation: CASSSPGLHAIFDGYTF.

CDR3 sequence (DNA): TGTGCCAGCAGTAAGGAGACAGGGGGAGAGACCCAGTACTTC. This encodes CASSKETGGETQYF. The V gene is TRBV6-5, the J gene TRBJ2-5, with 9 bases identical to TRBD1. Germline CDR1 reads MNHEY; CDR2 reads SVGAGI. This CDR3 has 14 amino acids. Germline trimming cut 5 bases from V and 4 bases from J; bases unmatched to any gene: 5.

The genes are TRBV10-1 and TRBJ2-2; D is possibly TRBD2 (6 bases). The germline V gene encodes CDR1 WNHNN and CDR2 SYGVQD (reference sequence). V was cut by 3 bases and J by 4 bases, with 12 bases left in between. The CDR3 length is 15 residues. Here the CDR3 DNA reads TGCGCCAGCAGTGAAGCTAGCGTAGTCACCGGGGAGCTGTTTTTT. Translation gives CASSEASVVTGELFF.

CDR3 sequence (DNA): TGTGCCAGCAGTGGCCCACCTAGCGGGGGGCCGGGCTACGAGCAGTACTTC. This gives the protein CASSGPPSGGPGYEQYF. This chain uses TRBV6-1 with TRBJ2-7; 11 nucleotides line up with TRBD2. Germline loops: CDR1 MNHNS, CDR2 SASEGT. J gave up 3 bases and V 4 bases, and 11 bases lay outside the gene matches. CDR3 size: 17 residues.

V is TRBV10-1 and J is TRBJ2-5; D is possibly TRBD1 (6 bases). The CDR3 runs 13 residues. Germline V gene data show CDR1 as WNHNN and CDR2 as SYGVQD (reference sequence). V was clipped by 5 bases and J by 4 bases, with 11 bases between them. As DNA, the CDR3 is TGCGCCAGCAGTCCCGGCAGGGGAGAGACCCAGTACTTC. This encodes CASSPGRGETQYF.

Only one count was recorded for this clone. This chain uses TRBV28 with TRBJ1-5; possibly TRBD1 for D (5 bases). With 5 bases removed from V and 2 bases from J, the gap between germline ends came to 13 bases. Per the germline V gene, CDR1 is MDHEN and CDR2 is SYDVKM. This CDR3 region has 15 residues. The CDR3: CASSPLGGGNQPQHF. DNA for the CDR3: TGTGCCAGCAGTCCCCTGGGGGGGGGCAATCAGCCCCAGCATTTT.

V is TRBV28 and J is TRBJ2-2; D remains unclear. CDR1 is MDHEN, CDR2 SYDVKM, per germline. V lost 10 bases and J lost 6, with 6 bases in between. There are 10 residues in the CDR3. The CDR3 loop reads CAILAGELFF. The CDR3 nucleotides read TGTGCCATCCTTGCCGGGGAGCTGTTTTTT.

The chain links TRBV15 to TRBJ1-1; D is unclear. Per the germline V gene, CDR1 is LNHNV and CDR2 is YYDKDF (reference sequence). The V gene lost 1 base and the J gene lost 3 bases, with 12 bases spanning the gap. The CDR3 contains 15 residues. Here the CDR3 DNA reads TGTGCCACCAGCAGAGTGGGAGGACGGGACACTGAAGCTTTCTTT. Protein product: CATSRVGGRDTEAFF. The whole variable domain, filled in from reference TRBV15 and TRBJ1-1, reads DAMVIQNPRYQVTQFGKPVTLSCSQTLNHNVMYWYQQKSSQAPKLLFHYYDKDFNNEADTPDNFQSRRPNTSFCFLDIRSPGLGDTAMYLCATSRVGGRDTEAFFGQGTRLTVV.

The chain employs TRBV6-1 and TRBJ1-4, with 10 bases fitting TRBD1. Germline lookup yields CDR1 MNHNS and CDR2 SASEGT. Trimming took 7 bases from V and 8 from J; bases not matched to a gene: 10. CDR3 length equals 15 residues. CDR3 sequence (DNA): TGTGCCAGCACCGCCGGGGGACAGGGGAAAGAAAAACTGTTTTTT. Amino acids: CASTAGGQGKEKLFF.

This clone was found a few times. The chain joins TRBV2 to TRBJ2-7; TRBD1 matches at 7 bases. The CDR3 contains 14 residues. V lost 7 bases, J lost 3 bases, and 9 bases stayed unmatched. CDR1 is SNHLY and CDR2 is FYNNEI in the germline V gene. CDR3 nucleotide sequence: TGTGCCAGCAAACCCGGGACAGATGGCTACGAGCAGTACTTC. Residues: CASKPGTDGYEQYF.

The chain carries TRBV7-3 and TRBJ2-6, with TRBD1 identical over 8 bases. Germline V gene data show CDR1 as SGHTA and CDR2 as FQGTGA. Trimming took 3 bases from V and 3 from J; bases not matched to a gene: 7. The CDR3 runs 17 residues. The CDR3 bases are TGTGCCAGCAGCTTGACGACAGGGGCGGGTGGGGCCAACGTCCTGACTTTC. Translation: CASSLTTGAGGANVLTF. Full variable domain (outside the CDR3, taken from reference TRBV7-3 and TRBJ2-6): GAGVSQTPSNKVTEKGKYVELRCDPISGHTALYWYRQSLGQGPEFLIYFQGTGAADDSGLPNDRFFAVRPEGSVSTLKIQRTERGDSAVYLCASSLTTGAGGANVLTFGAGSRLTVL.

The chain has TRBV6-5 and TRBJ2-3, with 8 bases matching TRBD2. This CDR3 spans 14 amino acids. CDR1 and CDR2 from the germline V gene are MNHEY and SVGAGI. J gave up 4 bases and V 7 bases, and 7 bases lay outside the gene matches. The CDR3 coding sequence is TGTGCCAGCACCACGGGGCGGGAGGCAGATACGCAGTATTTT. This codes for CASTTGREADTQYF.

This clone was seen more than once but under ten times. The chain uses TRBV2 and TRBJ1-2; tentatively, D is TRBD1 (5 bases). Trimming took off 7 bases at V and 8 bases at J, with 17 bases between the two ends. The germline V gene encodes CDR1 SNHLY and CDR2 FYNNEI. The CDR3 length is 13 residues. CDR3 coding DNA: TGTGCCAGCACTCTTGACAGCCCCCGAGGCTACACCTTC. It specifies CASTLDSPRGYTF.

This rearrangement joins TRBV9 to TRBJ2-3, with TRBD1 identical over 7 bases. Germline V gives CDR1 SGDLS, CDR2 YYNGEE. V lost 0 bases, J lost 5 bases, and 6 bases stayed unmatched. The CDR3 covers 15 residues. The chain's CDR3 is CASSVATGPVDTQYF. The DNA of the CDR3 is TGTGCCAGCAGCGTAGCGACAGGGCCGGTAGATACGCAGTATTTT.

This rearrangement joins TRBV18 to TRBJ2-1; the D gene is possibly TRBD1 (6 bases). Per the germline V gene, CDR1 is KGHSH and CDR2 is LQKENI. The V and J ends lost 5 bases and 5 bases respectively, with 10 bases between them. The CDR3 sequence is 13 residues long. CDR3 coding DNA: TGTGCCAGCTCATCGACAGGTAACAATGAGCAGTTCTTC. Protein product: CASSSTGNNEQFF. Full variable domain (remainder filled in from reference TRBV18 and TRBJ2-1): NAGVMQNPRHLVRRRGQEARLRCSPMKGHSHVYWYRQLPEEGLKFMVYLQKENIIDESGMPKERFSAEFPKEGPSILRIQQVVRGDSAAYFCASSSTGNNEQFFGPGTRLTVL.

A note on this clone: Other DNA variants within this sample encode the same CDR3. The chain is built from TRBV27 and TRBJ1-1; D remains ambiguous. V was trimmed by 6 bases and J by 2 bases, leaving 10 bases between them. The CDR3 has 13 amino acids. Germline V gene lookup returns CDR1 MNHEY and CDR2 SMNVEV (reference sequence). The CDR3: CASSSGVNTEAFF. The DNA of the CDR3 is TGTGCCAGCAGCTCAGGCGTTAACACTGAAGCTTTCTTT.

The chain uses TRBV7-6 and TRBJ2-7, with a weak D call TRBD1 (5 bases). The V and J ends lost 1 base and 5 bases respectively, with 9 bases between them. The germline V gene has CDR1 SGHVS and CDR2 FNYEAQ. CDR3 length: 13 amino acids. CDR3 DNA: TGTGCCAGCAGCTTAGGGGAAGGGGACGAGCAGTACTTC. This codes for CASSLGEGDEQYF.

V is TRBV5-5 and J is TRBJ2-5; 10 bases match TRBD1. CDR3 size: 15 residues. Germline V gene sequence: CDR1 SGHKS, CDR2 YYEKEE (reference sequence). The trim removed 5 bases at V and 5 bases at J, leaving 9 bases unmatched. The CDR3 sequence is CASSTGQGYWETQYF. CDR3 nucleotide sequence: TGTGCCAGCAGTACGGGACAGGGGTATTGGGAGACCCAGTACTTC.

The V gene is TRBV5-4, the J gene TRBJ2-2; 7 bases fit TRBD2. V shed 4 bases, J shed 6 bases, and the junction held 9 bases outside the gene matches. Germline lookup yields CDR1 SGHNT and CDR2 YYREEE (reference sequence). The CDR3 runs 15 residues. The CDR3 protein is CASSGDRRGAGELFF. DNA for the CDR3: TGTGCCAGCAGCGGCGACAGACGGGGGGCCGGGGAGCTGTTTTTT.

V gene TRBV5-1 combines with J gene TRBJ1-1, with D unclear. V was trimmed by 4 bases and J by 0 bases, leaving 10 bases between them. The CDR3 is 14 amino acids. Looked up from germline, CDR1 is SGHRS and CDR2 is YFSETQ. In DNA, the CDR3 is TGCGCCAGCAGCCTTCAGTTCATGAACACTGAAGCTTTCTTT. Its translation is CASSLQFMNTEAFF.

This clone came up once. This chain connects TRBV11-1 to TRBJ1-5; 11 bases map to TRBD1. Germline CDR1 is SGHAT and CDR2 is FQDESV (reference sequence). The V and J ends lost 2 bases and 7 bases, in that order; junction bases with no gene match: 4. The CDR3 runs to 15 residues. CDR3 in DNA: TGTGCCAGCAGCTTATCGGGACAGGGGGGACAGCCCCAGCATTTT. Its protein is CASSLSGQGGQPQHF.

The chain recombines TRBV12-5 with TRBJ1-5; D might be TRBD1 (6 bases). V was cut by 7 bases and J by 0 bases, with 13 bases left in between. The CDR3 contains 15 residues. From germline, CDR1 is LGHNT and CDR2 FRNRAP. CDR3 residues: CASAAGTLSNQPQHF. CDR3 bases: TGTGCTAGTGCCGCCGGGACACTTAGCAATCAGCCCCAGCATTTT.

Here the CDR3 reads CASSLTGGEGNTIYF. In DNA form, the CDR3 reads TGTGCCAGCAGCTTAACAGGGGGCGAGGGAAACACCATATATTTT. This chain connects TRBV6-1 to TRBJ1-3, with 9 positions matching TRBD1. Losses at the gene ends were 6 bases for V and 4 bases for J; bases not matched to a gene: 7. The CDR3 consists of 15 residues. Germline-derived CDR1 and CDR2 are MNHNS and SASEGT.